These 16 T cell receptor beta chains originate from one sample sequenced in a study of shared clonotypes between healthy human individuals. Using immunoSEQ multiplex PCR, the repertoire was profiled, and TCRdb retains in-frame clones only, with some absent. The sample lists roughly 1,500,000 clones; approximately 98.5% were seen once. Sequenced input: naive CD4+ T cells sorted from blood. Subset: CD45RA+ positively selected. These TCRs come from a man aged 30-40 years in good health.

CDR3 nucleotide sequence: TGCAGCGTTAGGACAGCCATCTATGGCTACACCTTC. As protein: CSVRTAIYGYTF. V gene TRBV29-1 combines with J gene TRBJ1-2; weak D call: TRBD1 (6 bases). CDR3 length: 12 amino acids. Germline CDR1 SQVTM, CDR2 ANQGSEA. V was trimmed by 5 bases and J by 4 bases, leaving 11 bases between them.

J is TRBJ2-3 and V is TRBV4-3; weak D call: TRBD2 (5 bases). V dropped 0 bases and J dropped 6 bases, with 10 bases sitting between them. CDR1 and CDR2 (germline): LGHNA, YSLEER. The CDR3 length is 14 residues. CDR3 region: CASSQETRGDTQYF. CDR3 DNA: TGCGCCAGCAGCCAAGAGACTCGCGGGGATACGCAGTATTTT.

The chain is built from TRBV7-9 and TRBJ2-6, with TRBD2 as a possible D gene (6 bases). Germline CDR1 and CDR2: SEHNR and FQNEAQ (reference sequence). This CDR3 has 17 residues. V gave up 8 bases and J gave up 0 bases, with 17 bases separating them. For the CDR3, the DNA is TGTGCCAGCCGCGGCGGGATCATTGGCTCTGGGGCCAACGTCCTGACTTTC. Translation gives CASRGGIIGSGANVLTF.

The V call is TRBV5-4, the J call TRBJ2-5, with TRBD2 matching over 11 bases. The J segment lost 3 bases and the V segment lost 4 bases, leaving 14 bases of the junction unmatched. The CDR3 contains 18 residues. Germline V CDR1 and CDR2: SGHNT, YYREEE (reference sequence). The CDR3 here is CASSQQVGSGRAEETQYF. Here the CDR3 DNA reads TGTGCCAGCAGCCAACAAGTTGGTAGCGGGAGGGCCGAAGAGACCCAGTACTTC.

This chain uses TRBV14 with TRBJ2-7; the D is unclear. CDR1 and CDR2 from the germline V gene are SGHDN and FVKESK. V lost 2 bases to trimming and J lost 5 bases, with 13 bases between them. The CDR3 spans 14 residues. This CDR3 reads CASSQRLGPHEQYF. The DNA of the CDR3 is TGTGCCAGCAGCCAACGGCTAGGACCCCACGAGCAGTACTTC. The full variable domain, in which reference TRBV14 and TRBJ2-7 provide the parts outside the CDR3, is EAGVTQFPSHSVIEKGQTVTLRCDPISGHDNLYWYRRVMGKEIKFLLHFVKESKQDESGMPNNRFLAERTGGTYSTLKVQPAELEDSGVYFCASSQRLGPHEQYFGPGTRLTVT.

This chain's CDR3 is CASSVTGGDGYTF. Here the CDR3 DNA reads TGTGCCAGCAGCGTCACAGGGGGCGATGGCTACACCTTC. The J gene is TRBJ1-2, the V gene TRBV9; 9 nucleotides match TRBD1. Losses at the gene ends were 2 bases for V and 6 bases for J; bases not matched to a gene: 2. Germline V gene data show CDR1 as SGDLS and CDR2 as YYNGEE. The CDR3 is 13 amino acids.

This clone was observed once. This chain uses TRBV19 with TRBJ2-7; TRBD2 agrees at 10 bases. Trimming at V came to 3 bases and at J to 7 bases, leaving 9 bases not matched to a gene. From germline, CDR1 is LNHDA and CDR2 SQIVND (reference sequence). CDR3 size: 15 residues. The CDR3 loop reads CASSMSSGRFGEQYF. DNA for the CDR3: TGTGCCAGTAGTATGAGTAGCGGGAGGTTCGGGGAGCAGTACTTC.

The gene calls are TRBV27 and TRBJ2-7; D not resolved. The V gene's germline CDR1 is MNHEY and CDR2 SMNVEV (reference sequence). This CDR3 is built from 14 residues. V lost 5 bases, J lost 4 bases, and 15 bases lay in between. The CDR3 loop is CASSRRGGEYEQYF. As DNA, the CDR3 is TGTGCCAGCAGTCGCCGCGGCGGAGAATACGAGCAGTACTTC.

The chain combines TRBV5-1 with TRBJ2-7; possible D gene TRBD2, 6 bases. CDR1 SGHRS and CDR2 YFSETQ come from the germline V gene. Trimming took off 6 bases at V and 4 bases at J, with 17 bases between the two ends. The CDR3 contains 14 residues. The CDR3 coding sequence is TGCGCCAGCACACCTCAAGGAGGGGATTACGAGCAGTACTTC. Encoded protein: CASTPQGGDYEQYF.

The chain's CDR3 is CASSMNGRRSQYF. CDR3 nucleotide sequence: TGTGCCAGTAGTATGAACGGCAGGCGCTCTCAGTACTTC. The V and J genes are TRBV19 and TRBJ2-7; unclear D gene. The CDR3 is 13 amino acids. The V end was cut by 3 bases, the J end by 10 bases, with 16 bases between. Germline loops: CDR1 LNHDA, CDR2 SQIVND (reference sequence).

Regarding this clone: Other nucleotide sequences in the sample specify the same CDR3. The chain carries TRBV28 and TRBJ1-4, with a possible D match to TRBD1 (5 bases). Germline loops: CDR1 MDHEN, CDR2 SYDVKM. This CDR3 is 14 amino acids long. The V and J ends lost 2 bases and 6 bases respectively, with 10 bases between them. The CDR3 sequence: CASSLGGVDEKLFF. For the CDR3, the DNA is TGTGCCAGCAGTTTAGGAGGGGTGGATGAAAAACTGTTTTTT. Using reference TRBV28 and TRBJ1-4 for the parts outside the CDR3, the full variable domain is DVKVTQSSRYLVKRTGEKVFLECVQDMDHENMFWYRQDPGLGLRLIYFSYDVKMKEKGDIPEGYSVSREKKERFSLILESASTNQTSMYLCASSLGGVDEKLFFGSGTQLSVL.

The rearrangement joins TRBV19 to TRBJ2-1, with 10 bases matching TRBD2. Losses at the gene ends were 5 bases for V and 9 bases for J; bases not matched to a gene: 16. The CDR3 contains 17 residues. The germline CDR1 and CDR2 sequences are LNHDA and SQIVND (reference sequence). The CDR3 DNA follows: TGTGCCAGTAGTTTGAGTTCAGGAGCGGGAGGGCATAGTGAGCAGTTCTTC. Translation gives CASSLSSGAGGHSEQFF.

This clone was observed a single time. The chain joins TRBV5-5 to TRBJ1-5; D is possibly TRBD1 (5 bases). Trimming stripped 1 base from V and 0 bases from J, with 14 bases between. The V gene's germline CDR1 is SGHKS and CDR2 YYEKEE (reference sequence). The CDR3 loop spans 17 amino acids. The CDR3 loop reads CASSLYGGRNSNQPQHF. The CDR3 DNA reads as TGTGCCAGCAGCTTGTATGGGGGTAGAAATAGCAATCAGCCCCAGCATTTT.

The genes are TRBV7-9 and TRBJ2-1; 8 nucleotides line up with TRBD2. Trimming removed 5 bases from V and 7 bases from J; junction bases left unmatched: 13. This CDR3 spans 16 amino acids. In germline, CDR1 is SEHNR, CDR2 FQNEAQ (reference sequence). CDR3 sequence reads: CASSPRSREDWNEQFF. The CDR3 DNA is TGTGCCAGCAGCCCCCGCTCGCGGGAGGACTGGAATGAGCAGTTCTTC.

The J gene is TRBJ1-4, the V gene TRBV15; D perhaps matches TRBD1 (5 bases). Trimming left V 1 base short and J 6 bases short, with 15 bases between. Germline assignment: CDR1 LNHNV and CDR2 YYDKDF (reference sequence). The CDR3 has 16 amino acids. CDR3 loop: CATSRANRISHEKLFF. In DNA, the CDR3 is TGTGCCACCAGCAGAGCTAACAGGATCTCCCATGAAAAACTGTTTTTT.

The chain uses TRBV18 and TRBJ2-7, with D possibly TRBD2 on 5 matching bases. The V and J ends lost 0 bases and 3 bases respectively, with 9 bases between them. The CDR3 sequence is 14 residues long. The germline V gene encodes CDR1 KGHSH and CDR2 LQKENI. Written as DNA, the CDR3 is TGTGCCAGCTCACCACCGCCGGGATTCTACGAGCAGTACTTC. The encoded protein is CASSPPPGFYEQYF.